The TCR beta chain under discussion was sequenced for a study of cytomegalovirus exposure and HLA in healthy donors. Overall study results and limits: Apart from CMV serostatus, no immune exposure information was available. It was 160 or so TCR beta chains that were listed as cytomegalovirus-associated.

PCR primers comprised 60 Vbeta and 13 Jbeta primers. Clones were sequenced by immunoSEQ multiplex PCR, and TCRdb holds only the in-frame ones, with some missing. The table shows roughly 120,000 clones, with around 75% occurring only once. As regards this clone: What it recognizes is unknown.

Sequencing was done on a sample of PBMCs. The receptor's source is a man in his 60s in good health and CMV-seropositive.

The CDR3 spells CASSKDRNIQYF. The CDR3, as DNA: TGTGCCAGCAGCAAGGACAGAAACATTCAGTACTTC. The rearrangement links TRBV2 to TRBJ2-4, with D possibly matching TRBD1 (6 bases). CDR3 size: 12 residues. CDR1 is SNHLY and CDR2 is FYNNEI in the germline V gene. V was trimmed by 6 bases and J by 6 bases, leaving 9 bases between them.